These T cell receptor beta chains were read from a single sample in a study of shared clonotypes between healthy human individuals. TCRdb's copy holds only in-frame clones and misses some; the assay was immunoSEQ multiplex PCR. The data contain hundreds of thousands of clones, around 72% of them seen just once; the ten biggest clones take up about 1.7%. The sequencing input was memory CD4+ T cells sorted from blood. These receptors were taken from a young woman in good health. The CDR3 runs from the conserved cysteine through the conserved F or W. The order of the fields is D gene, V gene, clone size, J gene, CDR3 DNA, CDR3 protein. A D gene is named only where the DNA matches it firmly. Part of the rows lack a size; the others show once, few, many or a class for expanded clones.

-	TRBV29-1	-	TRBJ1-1	TGCAGTGGGGGGAGGGAGAACACTGAAGCTTTCTTT	CSGGRENTEAFF
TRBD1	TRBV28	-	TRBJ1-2	TGTGCCAGCAGTTCCTGGACAGGGGGAGGATTCTATGGCTACACCTTC	CASSSWTGGGFYGYTF
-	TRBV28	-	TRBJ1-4	TGTGCCAGCAGTTTGACGGGGGCTCAGGAAAAACTGTTTTTT	CASSLTGAQEKLFF
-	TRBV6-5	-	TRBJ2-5	TGTGCCAGCAGTCGGGGACTGGCACAAGAGACCCAGTACTTC	CASSRGLAQETQYF
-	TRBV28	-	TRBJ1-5	TGTGCCAGCATTATTGCCCCTCGGGCGGGCCATAGCAATCAGCCCCAGCATTTT	CASIIAPRAGHSNQPQHF
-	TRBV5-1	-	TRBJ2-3	TGCGCCAGCAGCTTGGAAAGGGGGTTAGATACGCAGTATTTT	CASSLERGLDTQYF
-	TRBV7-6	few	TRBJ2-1	TGTGCCAGCAGCCAGACCATGACGAGATCCTACAATGAGCAGTTCTTC	CASSQTMTRSYNEQFF
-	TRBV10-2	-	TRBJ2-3	TGCGCCAGCAGTCCGAGTGGGCGAGGTAGCACAGATACGCAGTATTTT	CASSPSGRGSTDTQYF
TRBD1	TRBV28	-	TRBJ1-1	TGTGCCAGCAGTCCGGGACAGCTCTCTGAAGCTTTCTTT	CASSPGQLSEAFF
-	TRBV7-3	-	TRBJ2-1	TGTGCCAGCAGCTTCTCCTCGGACCCATTCGATGAGCAGTTCTTC	CASSFSSDPFDEQFF
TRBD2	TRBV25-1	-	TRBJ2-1	TGTGCCAGCAGTGATAAAGCGGGAGAATCCTACAATGAGCAGTTCTTC	CASSDKAGESYNEQFF
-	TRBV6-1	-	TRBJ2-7	TGTGCCAGCGTATACGGACAGAGCTACTACGAGCAGTACTTC	CASVYGQSYYEQYF
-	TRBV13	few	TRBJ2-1	TGTGCCAGCAGCAGGGGAGGAAATGAGCAGTTCTTC	CASSRGGNEQFF
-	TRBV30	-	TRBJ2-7	TGTGCCTGCGTCCGAGCCTACGAGCAGTACTTC	CACVRAYEQYF
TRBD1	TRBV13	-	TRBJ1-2	TGTGCCAGCAGCCGCGGGACAGGGCTTGGCTACACCTTC	CASSRGTGLGYTF
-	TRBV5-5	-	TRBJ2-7	TGTGCCAGCAGCTTGGTTTGGGGGCGGGAGCAGTACTTC	CASSLVWGREQYF
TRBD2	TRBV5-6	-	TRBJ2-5	TGTGCCAGCAGCTTGCCACTAGCGAACCAAGAGACCCAGTACTTC	CASSLPLANQETQYF
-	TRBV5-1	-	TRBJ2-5	TGCGCCAGCAGCTTGGGGGAAGAGACCCAGTACTTC	CASSLGEETQYF
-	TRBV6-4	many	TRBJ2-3	TGTGCCAGCAGTGAAGGAGCCACAGATACGCAGTATTTT	CASSEGATDTQYF
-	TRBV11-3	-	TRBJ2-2	TGTGCCAGCAGCTTAGACGGGGACCCCGGGGAGCTGTTTTTT	CASSLDGDPGELFF
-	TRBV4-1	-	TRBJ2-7	TGCGCCAGCAGCCAAGAAGTCGCGGTATCCTCCTACGAGCAGTACTTC	CASSQEVAVSSYEQYF
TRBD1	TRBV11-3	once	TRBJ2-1	TGTGCCAGCAGCCCACGGACAGGGGAGACTGAGCAGTTCTTC	CASSPRTGETEQFF
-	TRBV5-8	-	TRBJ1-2	TGTGCCAGCAGCTTCCGGGCCTCGGGCTACACCTTC	CASSFRASGYTF
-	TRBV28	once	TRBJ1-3	TGTGCCAGCAGTTCCGCCGGGGACCGTCCTTCTGGAAACACCATATATTTT	CASSSAGDRPSGNTIYF
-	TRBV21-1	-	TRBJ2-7	TGTGCCAGCAGCTCACCGACCACGTGCAGGGGGCGCGAGCAGTACTTC	CASSSPTTCRGREQYF
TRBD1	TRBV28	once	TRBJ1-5	TGTGCCAGCAGTTCCCCCGGGACAGGGGGTTATCAGCCCCAGCATTTT	CASSSPGTGGYQPQHF
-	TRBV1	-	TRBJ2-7	TGCACCAGCAGCCAAGATCCACAGGGCCCCTACGAGCAGTACTTC	CTSSQDPQGPYEQYF
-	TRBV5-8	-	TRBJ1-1	TGTGCCAGCAGCTCCCAGGACACATACACTGAAGCTTTCTTT	CASSSQDTYTEAFF
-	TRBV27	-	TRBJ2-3	TGTGCCAGCACGTATGGCGGTCCTGCCACAGATACGCAGTATTTT	CASTYGGPATDTQYF
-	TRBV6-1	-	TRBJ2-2	TGTGCCAGCAGTGAAGCCCTACAGCGGAGAGGGACCGGGGAGCTGTTTTTT	CASSEALQRRGTGELFF
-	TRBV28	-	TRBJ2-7	TGTGCCAGCAGTCCCCCGATCGAAGAGCAGTACTTC	CASSPPIEEQYF
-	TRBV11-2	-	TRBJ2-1	TGTGCCAGCAGCCCTGGGAGAGGGGGGGGCGAATACAATGAGCAGTTCTTC	CASSPGRGGGEYNEQFF
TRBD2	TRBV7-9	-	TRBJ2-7	TGTGCCAGCAGCTTGGGAGGGACTAGCGGGACCTACGAGCAGTACTTC	CASSLGGTSGTYEQYF
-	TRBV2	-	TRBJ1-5	TGTGCCAGCACCTCCTCCGGGGGGGCACTGGGTCAGCCCCAGCATTTT	CASTSSGGALGQPQHF
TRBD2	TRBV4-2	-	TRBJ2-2	TGTGCCAGCAGCCACCCTAGCGGGATAGTGTCCGGGGAGCTGTTTTTT	CASSHPSGIVSGELFF
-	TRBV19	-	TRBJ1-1	TGTGCCACACGGTCGATTATGGGGGGTAGCGGCACTGAAGCTTTCTTT	CATRSIMGGSGTEAFF
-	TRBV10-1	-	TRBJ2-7	TGCGCCAGCAGTGAGTCCCCGGGCTACGAGCAGTACTTC	CASSESPGYEQYF
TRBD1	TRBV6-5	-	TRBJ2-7	TGTGCCAGCAGTTTAAACAGGGGGTCCTACGAGCAGTACTTC	CASSLNRGSYEQYF
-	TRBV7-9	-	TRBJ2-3	TGTGCCGGCCGCGCGGGACCCACAGATACGCAGTATTTT	CAGRAGPTDTQYF
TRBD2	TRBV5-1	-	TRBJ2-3	TGCGCCAGCAGAACTGGGACTAGCGGGAGTAGCACAGATACGCAGTATTTT	CASRTGTSGSSTDTQYF
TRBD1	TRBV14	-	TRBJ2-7	TGTGCCAGCAGCCAAAACAGGGGCTACGGCGAGCAGTACTTC	CASSQNRGYGEQYF
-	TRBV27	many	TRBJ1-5	TGTGCCAGCAGGCCTGACACACCCAATCAGCCCCAGCATTTT	CASRPDTPNQPQHF
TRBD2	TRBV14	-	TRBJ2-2	TGTGCCAGCAGCCAAGAACTAGCGGGAGTATGGGGGGAGCTGTTTTTT	CASSQELAGVWGELFF
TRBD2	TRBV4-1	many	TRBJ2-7	TGCGCCAGCAGCCAAGATTGGCTAGCGGGCCCCTACGAGCAGTACTTC	CASSQDWLAGPYEQYF